Each of the 2 T cell receptor beta chains below was sequenced from the same sample in a study of shared clonotypes between healthy human individuals. The table came from immunoSEQ multiplex PCR; TCRdb's copy has only in-frame clones and leaves some out. This sample yields roughly 330,000 clones, of which around 74% are seen a single time; 10% belongs to the top ten. The sample taken for sequencing was memory CD4+ T cells sorted from blood. Subset denoted: CD45RA-negative fraction. Receptor source: a man aged 30 to 45 in good health.

This chain uses TRBV11-2 with TRBJ1-2; D is uncertain. The CDR3 runs 13 residues. Germline V gene sequence: CDR1 SGHAT, CDR2 FQNNGV. The V and J ends lost 5 bases and 6 bases respectively, with 13 bases between them. The CDR3 spells CASSQTGRDGYTF. For the CDR3, the DNA is TGTGCCAGCAGCCAGACCGGTCGAGATGGCTACACCTTC.

This sequence joins TRBV10-3 and TRBJ2-5, with TRBD2 matching 9 bases. The germline CDR1 and CDR2 sequences are ENHRY and SYGVKD. The CDR3 is 11 amino acids. Germline trimming cut 10 bases from V and 4 bases from J; bases unmatched to any gene: 1. CDR3 loop: CASGGGETQYF. In DNA, the CDR3 is TGTGCCAGCGGGGGGGGAGAGACCCAGTACTTC.